This TCR beta chain came from a study of blood T cell repertoires in COVID-19. Overall study: Samples representing acute and convalescent COVID-19 were sourced from the United States, Italy and Spain. Sources were T cells, B-cell-depleted T cells, or PBMCs; the material itself was cDNA or gDNA.

The authors' processing: Amplifying reference gene primers gave estimates of nucleated cell counts. Clones were read by immunoSEQ multiplex PCR, and TCRdb kept only the in-frame ones, dropping some. For V, J and clone size, that table is used; D and trimming come from the DNA. The profile shows roughly 65,000 clones, roughly 81% of them singletons. V lost 0 bases, J lost 5 bases, and 5 bases stayed unmatched. Germline assignment: CDR1 MRHNA and CDR2 SNTAGT. The CDR3 length is 17 residues. The sample holds one count of this clone. Sequencing was performed on peripheral blood. The chain links TRBV6-4 to TRBJ2-7, with 15 bases matching TRBD2. The receptor was isolated from an elderly man with acute or convalescent COVID-19. CDR3 nucleotide sequence: TGTGCCAGCAGTGACTCCGGACTAGCGGGGGGGCCACACGAGCAGTACTTC. Amino acids: CASSDSGLAGGPHEQYF.